This paragraph covers one T cell receptor (beta chain) sequence. This entry is derived from a study of early T cells in non-severe SARS-CoV-2 infection. TCRdb redid the calling of the 5' RACE reads with MiXCR, one entry per CDR3 protein. The sample shows about 79,000 distinct CDR3 sequences, roughly an eighth of them seen only once. The CDR3 has 18 residues. The germline CDR1 and CDR2 sequences are GTSNPN and SVGIG (reference sequence). The ends lost 4 bases at V and 0 bases at J; junction bases unmatched: 10. V usage is TRBV30 and J usage is TRBJ2-1, with 12 bases fitting TRBD2. This TCR derives from an adult who was a healthcare worker with PCR-confirmed SARS-CoV-2 infection or an uninfected control (not recorded which). The source material was whole blood. The CDR3 DNA reads TGTGCCTGGATGGCAGGCGGACTAGCGGGAAGCTCCTACAATGAGCAGTTCTTC. Amino acid sequence: CAWMAGGLAGSSYNEQFF.